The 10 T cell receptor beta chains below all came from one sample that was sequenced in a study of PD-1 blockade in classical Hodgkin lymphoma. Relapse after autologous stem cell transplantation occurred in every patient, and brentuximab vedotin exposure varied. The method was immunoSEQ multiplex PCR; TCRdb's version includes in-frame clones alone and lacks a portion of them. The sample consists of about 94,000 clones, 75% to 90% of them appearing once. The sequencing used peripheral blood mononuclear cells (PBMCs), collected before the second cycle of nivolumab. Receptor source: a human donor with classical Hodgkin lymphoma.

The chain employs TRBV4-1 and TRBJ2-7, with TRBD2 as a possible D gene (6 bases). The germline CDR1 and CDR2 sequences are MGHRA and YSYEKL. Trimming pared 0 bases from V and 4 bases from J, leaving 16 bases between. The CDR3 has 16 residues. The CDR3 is CASSQDLAGGVYEQYF. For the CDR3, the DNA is TGCGCCAGCAGCCAAGATTTGGCCGGAGGGGTTTACGAGCAGTACTTC.

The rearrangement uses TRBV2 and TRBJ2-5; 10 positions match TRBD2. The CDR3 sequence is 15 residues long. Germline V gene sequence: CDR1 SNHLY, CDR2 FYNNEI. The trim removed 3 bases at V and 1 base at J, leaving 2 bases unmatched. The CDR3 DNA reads TGTGCCAGCAGTGACTTAGCGGGGGGCCAAGAGACCCAGTACTTC. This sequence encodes CASSDLAGGQETQYF. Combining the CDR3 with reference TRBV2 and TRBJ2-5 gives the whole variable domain EPEVTQTPSHQVTQMGQEVILRCVPISNHLYFYWYRQILGQKVEFLVSFYNNEISEKSEIFDDQFSVERPDGSNFTLKIRSTKLEDSAMYFCASSDLAGGQETQYFGPGTRLLVL.

For the CDR3, the DNA is TGTGCCAGCAGCTTAGTTCCCAGCGGGAGGGGAAATGAGCAGTTCTTC. It is translated as CASSLVPSGRGNEQFF. The rearrangement links TRBV11-2 to TRBJ2-1; TRBD2 matches at 10 bases. This CDR3 comprises 16 residues. Unmatched junction bases numbered 7, after V lost 1 base and J lost 7 bases. Germline V CDR1 and CDR2: SGHAT, FQNNGV. Full variable domain (outside the CDR3, taken from reference TRBV11-2 and TRBJ2-1): EAGVAQSPRYKIIEKRQSVAFWCNPISGHATLYWYQQILGQGPKLLIQFQNNGVVDDSQLPKDRFSAERLKGVDSTLKIQPAKLEDSAVYLCASSLVPSGRGNEQFFGPGTRLTVL.

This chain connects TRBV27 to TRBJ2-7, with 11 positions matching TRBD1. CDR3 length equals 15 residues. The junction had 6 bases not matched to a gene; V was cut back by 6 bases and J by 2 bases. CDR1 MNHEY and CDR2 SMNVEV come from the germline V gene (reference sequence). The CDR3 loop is CASSWTGGLTYEQYF. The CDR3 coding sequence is TGTGCCAGCAGCTGGACAGGGGGCTTAACCTACGAGCAGTACTTC.

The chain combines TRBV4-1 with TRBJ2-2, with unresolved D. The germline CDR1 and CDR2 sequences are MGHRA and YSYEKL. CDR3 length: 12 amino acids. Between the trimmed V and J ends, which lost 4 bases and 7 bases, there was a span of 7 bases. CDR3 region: CASSLIDGELFF. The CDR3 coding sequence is TGCGCCAGCAGCCTGATTGACGGGGAGCTGTTTTTT.

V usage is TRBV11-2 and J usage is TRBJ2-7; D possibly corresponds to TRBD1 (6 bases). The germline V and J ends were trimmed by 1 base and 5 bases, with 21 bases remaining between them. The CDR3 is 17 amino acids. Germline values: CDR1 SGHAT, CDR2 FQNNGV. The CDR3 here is CASSLGLLGAGGHEQYF. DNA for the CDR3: TGTGCCAGCAGCTTAGGCCTACTAGGGGCTGGGGGCCACGAGCAGTACTTC.

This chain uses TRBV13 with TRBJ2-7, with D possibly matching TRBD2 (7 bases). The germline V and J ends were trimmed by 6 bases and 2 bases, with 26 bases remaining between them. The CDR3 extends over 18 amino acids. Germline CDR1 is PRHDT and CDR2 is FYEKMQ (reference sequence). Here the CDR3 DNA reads TGTGCCAGCAGTGGGGGGGGCCCCTGGCTTGCGATGACCTACGAGCAGTACTTC. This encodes CASSGGGPWLAMTYEQYF.

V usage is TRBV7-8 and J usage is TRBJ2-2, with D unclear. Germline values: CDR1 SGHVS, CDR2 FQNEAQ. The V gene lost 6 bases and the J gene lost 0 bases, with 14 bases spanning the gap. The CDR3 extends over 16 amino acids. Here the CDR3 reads CASSLGYPSNTGELFF. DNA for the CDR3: TGTGCCAGCAGTCTCGGCTATCCTTCGAACACCGGGGAGCTGTTTTTT.

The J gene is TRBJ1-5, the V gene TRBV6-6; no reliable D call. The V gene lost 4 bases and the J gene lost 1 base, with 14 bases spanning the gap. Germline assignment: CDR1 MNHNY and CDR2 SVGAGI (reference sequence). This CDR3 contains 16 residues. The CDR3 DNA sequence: TGTGCCAGCAGTTCCCATAGGACCGGGAGCAATCAGCCCCAGCATTTT. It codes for CASSSHRTGSNQPQHF.

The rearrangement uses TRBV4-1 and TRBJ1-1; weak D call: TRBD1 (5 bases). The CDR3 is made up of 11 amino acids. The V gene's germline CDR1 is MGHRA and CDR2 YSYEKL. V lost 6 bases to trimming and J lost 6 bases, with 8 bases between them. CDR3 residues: CASREGPEAFF. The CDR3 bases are TGCGCCAGCAGGGAGGGGCCTGAAGCTTTCTTT.